Below are 10 T cell receptor beta chains sequenced from a single sample in a study of blood T cell repertoires in COVID-19. Repertoires were generated with immunoSEQ multiplex PCR, while TCRdb's copy carries only in-frame clones and drops some. The repertoire holds 200,000 to 250,000 clones, with 84% as singletons. The sequencing input was peripheral blood. The source of these receptors is a woman aged 45-65 years with active or convalescent COVID-19.

The CDR3 nucleotides are TGTGCCAGTAGAAAATCTCCGGGCCAGAGGGTTCGGGCCAACGTCCTGACTTTC. Amino acids: CASRKSPGQRVRANVLTF. This chain uses TRBV19 with TRBJ2-6; TRBD2 is a possible D gene (5 bases). The CDR3 has 18 residues. Deletions cut 6 bases from V and 5 bases from J, with 23 bases between. Germline V gene data show CDR1 as LNHDA and CDR2 as SQIVND (reference sequence).

About this clone itself: At the DNA level, this CDR3 is encoded by other sequences in the same sample as well. The V and J genes are TRBV30 and TRBJ1-5; 8 bases line up with TRBD1. Germline V CDR1 and CDR2: GTSNPN, SVGIG (reference sequence). The CDR3 has 14 amino acids. Germline trimming cut 4 bases from V and 2 bases from J; bases unmatched to any gene: 4. The CDR3 nucleotides read TGTGCCTGGAATAAACAGGGGGGCAATCAGCCCCAGCATTTT. Its protein is CAWNKQGGNQPQHF.

The chain joins TRBV10-3 to TRBJ1-6, with TRBD1 identical over 8 bases. Germline V gives CDR1 ENHRY, CDR2 SYGVKD. The J segment lost 7 bases and the V segment lost 2 bases, leaving 10 bases of the junction unmatched. The CDR3 has 17 amino acids. CDR3 DNA: TGTGCCATCAGTGAGCGACAGGGGCCTAGGCACAATTCACCCCTCCACTTT. This translates into CAISERQGPRHNSPLHF.

This clone has more than one count but fewer than ten. The gene calls are TRBV28 and TRBJ2-3; TRBD2 is a possible D gene (6 bases). The V and J ends lost 10 bases and 1 base respectively, with 21 bases between them. Germline V gene data show CDR1 as MDHEN and CDR2 as SYDVKM. The CDR3 is 16 residues long. As DNA, the CDR3 is TGTGCCACCTCCGCTCCGGGGGTCGAGCGCACAGATACGCAGTATTTT. Protein: CATSAPGVERTDTQYF.

This chain links TRBV9 with TRBJ1-4; the D is unclear. Germline V gene lookup returns CDR1 SGDLS and CDR2 YYNGEE. Trimming cost V 2 bases and J 3 bases, with 8 bases left between them. CDR3 length: 14 residues. The CDR3 region is CASSVPGANEKLFF. The CDR3 nucleotides are TGTGCCAGCAGCGTTCCGGGTGCTAATGAAAAACTGTTTTTT.

The chain recombines TRBV6-6 with TRBJ1-4; 8 nucleotides line up with TRBD1. Trimming cost V 2 bases and J 8 bases; bases outside gene matches: 7. Germline V gene data show CDR1 as MNHNY and CDR2 as SVGAGI (reference sequence). The CDR3 runs 15 residues. CDR3 region: CASSYRTGGGEKLFF. The CDR3 nucleotides read TGTGCCAGCAGTTACCGCACAGGGGGAGGCGAAAAACTGTTTTTT.

This clone was seen a single time. J is TRBJ2-3 and V is TRBV7-3, with 8 bases fitting TRBD1. Germline V CDR1 and CDR2: SGHTA, FQGTGA. The CDR3 has 14 residues. V lost 5 bases to trimming and J lost 5 bases; unmatched junction nucleotides: 6. The CDR3 sequence is CASSPGQGLDTQYF. The CDR3 DNA is TGTGCCAGCAGCCCCGGACAGGGTCTAGATACGCAGTATTTT.

This clone was observed once. The chain uses TRBV19 and TRBJ1-4, with 8 bases lining up with TRBD1. Per the germline V gene, CDR1 is LNHDA and CDR2 is SQIVND (reference sequence). V dropped 6 bases and J dropped 8; count of bases not matched to a gene: 5. CDR3 size: 13 residues. CDR3 DNA sequence: TGTGCCAGTAGCAACAGGGGGTTCGAAAAACTGTTTTTT. Translating gives CASSNRGFEKLFF.

The gene calls are TRBV6-6 and TRBJ2-7; 9 bases are shared with TRBD2. Trimming took 2 bases from V and 2 from J; bases not matched to a gene: 7. CDR3 size: 16 residues. The germline gives CDR1 MNHNY, CDR2 SVGAGI (reference sequence). The CDR3 loop is CASSYVRLAVAYEQYF. The CDR3 coding sequence is TGTGCCAGCAGTTACGTCCGACTAGCGGTAGCCTACGAGCAGTACTTC.

The chain links TRBV19 to TRBJ2-1, with a tentative D call TRBD1 (7 bases). V dropped 6 bases and J dropped 5 bases, with 26 bases sitting between them. The CDR3 runs to 18 residues. CDR1 LNHDA and CDR2 SQIVND come from the germline V gene (reference sequence). CDR3 bases: TGTGCCAGTAGGCAATCCTCGACAGGGTATGGGGGGCACAATGAGCAGTTCTTC. Encoded protein: CASRQSSTGYGGHNEQFF.